This T cell receptor (beta chain) emerged from a study of blood T cell repertoires in COVID-19. In the study overall: Italy, Spain and the United States were the sources of the convalescent and acute COVID-19 samples. The analysed material was cDNA or gDNA that came from T cells, B-cell-depleted T cells, or PBMCs.

TCRdb's copy holds only in-frame clones and misses some; the assay was immunoSEQ multiplex PCR. The sample comprises roughly 260,000 clones, about 89% of which are singletons, and around 9.5% rests with the top ten. V was shortened by 0 bases and J by 0 bases, with 18 bases between the two germline ends. Germline values: CDR1 SEHNR, CDR2 FQNEAQ (reference sequence). This CDR3 is 19 amino acids long. The TCR sequence derives from a man aged 35 to 55 who had recovered from COVID-19. Sequencing was carried out using peripheral blood. The chain combines TRBV7-9 with TRBJ1-5; maybe TRBD1 (5 bases). CDR3 residues: CASSLATAMNPYSNQPQHF. The DNA for the CDR3 is TGTGCCAGCAGCTTAGCGACAGCGATGAATCCTTATAGCAATCAGCCCCAGCATTTT.